This TCR beta chain was recorded in a study of T cell repertoires in ileal Crohn's disease. CDR3 length: 13 amino acids. Germline V CDR1 and CDR2: GTSNPN, SVGIG (reference sequence). Trimming removed 0 bases from V and 6 bases from J, with 11 bases in between. Assay used: immunoSEQ multiplex PCR; TCRdb lists only in-frame clones, some missing. This sample has some 15,000 clones, with around four fifths found just once. The gene calls are TRBV30 and TRBJ1-1; D unresolved. Sample: ileal tissue. The clonotype originates from an adult with Crohn's disease. The DNA for the CDR3 is TGTGCCTGGAGTGTAAACTCACTAGCTGAAGCTTTCTTT. It is translated as CAWSVNSLAEAFF.